This T cell receptor beta chain came from a study of CD8+ T cells in alopecia areata. As regards this clone: Other DNA sequences in the same sample also yield this CDR3.

Sequencing relied on a cDNA template that was reverse transcribed from extracted RNA. This table comes from immunoSEQ multiplex PCR, and its TCRdb copy is limited to in-frame clones, with some not included. Of about 120,000 clones in the sample, approximately 49% were seen once. The germline V gene encodes CDR1 SEHNR and CDR2 FQNEAQ (reference sequence). The CDR3 covers 12 residues. With 2 bases removed from V and 0 bases from J, the gap between germline ends came to 1 base. The origin of this receptor is a human donor with alopecia areata. This chain joins TRBV7-9 and TRBJ1-1; D call uncertain. The sample here was CD8+ T cells sorted from blood, taken at week 0. This CDR3 reads CASSLMNTEAFF. DNA of the CDR3: TGTGCCAGCAGCTTAATGAACACTGAAGCTTTCTTT.